This T cell receptor beta chain was captured by sequencing in a study of cytomegalovirus exposure and HLA in healthy donors (TCRdb year 2017). At the level of the whole study: The approximately 710 repertoires of the first cohort and the 110 or so validation repertoires were produced on the same platform, according to a later analysis. High-throughput TCR immunosequencing, statistical association of individual TCRs with disease status, and machine learning were combined to predict cytomegalovirus infection status. Besides the first cohort of 666 subjects, a separate validation cohort made up of 120 different subjects was used. The study aimed to test whether signatures of past pathogen exposure could be identified by cataloging public T cell receptors.

The study at large found these results: A later analysis found that TCRs clustered in the first cohort also tended to co-occur in the 120 validation repertoires, with 94% of cluster scores above 0. A later analysis had no HLA typing for the validation cohort, so co-occurrence there was scored across all 130 or so repertoires. Most TCR sequences were observed very rarely across donors, whereas some public TCRs were present in many individuals. In vitro tests confirmed that a few of the cytomegalovirus-associated TCR beta chains recognize cytomegalovirus antigens. In the study, 164 TCR beta chains were listed as associated with cytomegalovirus. The authors suggested that the approach could potentially be generalized to other disease states and immunological phenotypes. The classifier was reported to diagnose cytomegalovirus status with high specificity and sensitivity in both the original and validation cohorts.

Clipping removes 5 bases from V and 5 bases from J, with 7 as the unmatched junction base count. Taken from the germline V gene (reference sequence), the CDR1 and CDR2 loops are SEHNR and FQNEAQ. The CDR3 starts with the cysteine, ends with the phenylalanine, and has 15 residues. Only the CDR3 portion is preserved as DNA: 45 bases, with reading frame beginning at the first base. Separate from the roughly 700-subject first cohort, the validation cohort of about 120 subjects was the group to which the donors belonged. The receptor library was made with the immunoSEQ multiplex PCR assay. The source study handled its data this way. A statistical classification framework was developed to diagnose cytomegalovirus status using the catalog of TCR beta chain sequences. TCRdb provides this immuneACCESS table in a form limited to in-frame rearrangements. Some clones are lacking; in checked studies, under half of them reflect an unresolved V gene, and why the rest are absent is not known. V and J calls and clone size are copied from that table; D and trimming were computed from the DNA. The sample data list 200,000 to 250,000 clones, and around 87% of these were observed just once. The top ten constitute about 2.8% of the sample.

Notes on this clone: The target of this receptor is not known. Per-base qualities were not stored, and no clone one base away is much larger.

Sequencing was performed on PBMCs. This receptor chain uses TRBV7-9 and TRBJ2-3, and 10 bases in between align with TRBD1. The TCR sequence derives from a man between 18 and 29 years old in good health and CMV-seronegative. The nucleotide sequence is given as TGTGCCAGCAGCCACCGACAGGGGGCGCGAGATACGCAGTATTTT. Translated, this gives CASSHRQGARDTQYF.